This T cell receptor beta chain emerged from a study of T-cell reconstitution after alpha-beta-depleted transplantation in children. Looked up from germline, CDR1 is MNHEY and CDR2 is SVGAGI. The V end was cut by 2 bases, the J end by 2 bases, with 10 bases between. This CDR3 is built from 14 residues. Study-level findings and limits: Newly made T cells mostly supplied T-cell counts and diversity one year after transplant.

Unique molecular identifiers were incorporated during preparation of the TCRbeta library. Using its own MiXCR run on the PCR reads, TCRdb lists one record per CDR3 protein. Of 450,000 to 600,000 distinct CDR3 sequences in the sample, under 12% were seen once. This clonotype was detected many times. Its matching antigen is unknown. The sequenced sample was PBMCs, obtained before TCRalphabeta/CD19-depleted stem cell transplant. The sequence was obtained from a child aged 2 to 10 with inherited bone marrow failure, due to receive a stem cell transplant. The chain carries TRBV6-5 and TRBJ2-7; D call uncertain. The CDR3 protein is CASSYQPPPYEQYF. The CDR3, as DNA: TGTGCCAGCAGTTACCAACCGCCCCCCTACGAGCAGTACTTC.